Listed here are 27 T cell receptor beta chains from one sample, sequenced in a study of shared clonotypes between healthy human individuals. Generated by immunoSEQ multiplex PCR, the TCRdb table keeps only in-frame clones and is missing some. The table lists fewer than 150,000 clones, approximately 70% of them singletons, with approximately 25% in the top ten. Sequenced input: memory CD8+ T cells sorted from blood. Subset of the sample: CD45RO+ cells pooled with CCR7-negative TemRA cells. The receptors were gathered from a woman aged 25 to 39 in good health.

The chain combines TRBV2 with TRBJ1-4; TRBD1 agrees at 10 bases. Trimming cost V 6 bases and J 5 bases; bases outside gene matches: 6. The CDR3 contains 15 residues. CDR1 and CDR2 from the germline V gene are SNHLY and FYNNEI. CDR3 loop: CASRDRGYLNEKLFF. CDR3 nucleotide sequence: TGTGCCAGCAGGGACAGGGGGTACCTAAATGAAAAACTGTTTTTT.

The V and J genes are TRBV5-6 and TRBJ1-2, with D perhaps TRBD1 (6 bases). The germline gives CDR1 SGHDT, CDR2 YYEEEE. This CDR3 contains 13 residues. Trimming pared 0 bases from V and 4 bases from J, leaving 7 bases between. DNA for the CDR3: TGTGCCAGCAGCTTGGGGACAGCCTATGGCTACACCTTC. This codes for CASSLGTAYGYTF.

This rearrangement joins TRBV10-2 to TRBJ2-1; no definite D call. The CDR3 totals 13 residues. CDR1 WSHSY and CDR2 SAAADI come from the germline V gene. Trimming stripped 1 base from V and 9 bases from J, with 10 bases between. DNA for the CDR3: TGCGCCAGCAGTGAGTTCGAGCACGGTGAGCAGTTCTTC. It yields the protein CASSEFEHGEQFF.

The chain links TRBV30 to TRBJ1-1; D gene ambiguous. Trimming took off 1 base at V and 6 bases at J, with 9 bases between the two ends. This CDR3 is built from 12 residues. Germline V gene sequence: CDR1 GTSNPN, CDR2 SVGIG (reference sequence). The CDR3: CAWSGSSAEAFF. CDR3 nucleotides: TGTGCCTGGAGTGGATCGAGCGCTGAAGCTTTCTTT.

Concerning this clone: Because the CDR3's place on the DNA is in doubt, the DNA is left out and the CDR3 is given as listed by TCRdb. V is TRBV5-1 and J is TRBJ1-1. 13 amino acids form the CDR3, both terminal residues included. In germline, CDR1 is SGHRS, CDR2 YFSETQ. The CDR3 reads CASSFGAGTEAFF.

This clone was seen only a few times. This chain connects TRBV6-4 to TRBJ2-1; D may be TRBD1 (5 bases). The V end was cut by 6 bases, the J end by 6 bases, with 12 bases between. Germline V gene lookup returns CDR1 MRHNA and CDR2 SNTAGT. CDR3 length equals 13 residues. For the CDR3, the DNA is TGTGCCAGCAGCCAAGGGGCAAGCAATGAGCAGTTCTTC. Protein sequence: CASSQGASNEQFF.

CDR3: CASRDVWDRENSPLHF. The CDR3 DNA follows: TGTGCCAGCAGGGACGTGTGGGACAGGGAGAATTCACCCCTCCACTTT. The chain links TRBV5-4 to TRBJ1-6, with 9 bases lining up with TRBD1. The CDR3 is 16 amino acids. Germline CDR1 and CDR2: SGHNT and YYREEE (reference sequence). The V gene end was trimmed by 5 bases and the J gene end by 7 bases; junction bases not matched to a gene: 10. Full variable domain (rest looked up from reference TRBV5-4 and TRBJ1-6): ETGVTQSPTHLIKTRGQQVTLRCSSQSGHNTVSWYQQALGQGPQFIFQYYREEENGRGNFPPRFSGLQFPNYSSELNVNALELDDSALYLCASRDVWDRENSPLHFGNGTRLTVT.

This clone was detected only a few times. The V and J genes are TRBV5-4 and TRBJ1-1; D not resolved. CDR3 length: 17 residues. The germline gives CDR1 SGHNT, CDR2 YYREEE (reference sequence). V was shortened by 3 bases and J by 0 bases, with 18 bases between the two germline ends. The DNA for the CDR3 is TGTGCCAGCAGCTATTCAGAGCCGGGCTACATGAACACTGAAGCTTTCTTT. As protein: CASSYSEPGYMNTEAFF. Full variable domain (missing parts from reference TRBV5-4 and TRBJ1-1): ETGVTQSPTHLIKTRGQQVTLRCSSQSGHNTVSWYQQALGQGPQFIFQYYREEENGRGNFPPRFSGLQFPNYSSELNVNALELDDSALYLCASSYSEPGYMNTEAFFGQGTRLTVV.

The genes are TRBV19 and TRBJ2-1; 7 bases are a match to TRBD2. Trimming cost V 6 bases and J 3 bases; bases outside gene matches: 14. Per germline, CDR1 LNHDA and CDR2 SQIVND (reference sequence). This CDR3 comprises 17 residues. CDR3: CASSPPRGWTSYNEQFF. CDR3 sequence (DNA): TGTGCCAGTAGCCCGCCCCGGGGGTGGACTAGCTACAATGAGCAGTTCTTC.

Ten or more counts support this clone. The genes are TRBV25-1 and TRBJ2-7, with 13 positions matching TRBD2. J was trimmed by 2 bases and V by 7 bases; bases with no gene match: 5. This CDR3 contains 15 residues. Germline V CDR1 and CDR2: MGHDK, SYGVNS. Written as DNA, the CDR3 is TGTGCCAGCACCGGGACTAGCGGGACCACCTACGAGCAGTACTTC. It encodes CASTGTSGTTYEQYF.

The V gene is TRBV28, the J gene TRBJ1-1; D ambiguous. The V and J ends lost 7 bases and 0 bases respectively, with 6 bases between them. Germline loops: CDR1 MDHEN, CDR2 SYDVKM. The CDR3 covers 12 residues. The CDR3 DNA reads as TGTGCCAGCATGGGTGTGAACACTGAAGCTTTCTTT. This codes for CASMGVNTEAFF.

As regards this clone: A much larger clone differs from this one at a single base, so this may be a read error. The CDR3 bases are TGTGCCAGCAGTTTATCAGGGTACCAAGAGACCCAGTACTTC. This encodes CASSLSGYQETQYF. This chain uses TRBV27 with TRBJ2-5; D remains ambiguous. Germline lookup yields CDR1 MNHEY and CDR2 SMNVEV (reference sequence). V was shortened by 0 bases and J by 0 bases, with 5 bases between the two germline ends. The CDR3 length is 14 residues.

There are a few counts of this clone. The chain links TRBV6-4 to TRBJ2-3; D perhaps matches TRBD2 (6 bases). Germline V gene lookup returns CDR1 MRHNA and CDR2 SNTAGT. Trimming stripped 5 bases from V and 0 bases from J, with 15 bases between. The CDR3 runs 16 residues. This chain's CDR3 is CASSLEAGGSTDTQYF. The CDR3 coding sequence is TGTGCCAGCAGTCTAGAAGCGGGTGGTAGCACAGATACGCAGTATTTT.

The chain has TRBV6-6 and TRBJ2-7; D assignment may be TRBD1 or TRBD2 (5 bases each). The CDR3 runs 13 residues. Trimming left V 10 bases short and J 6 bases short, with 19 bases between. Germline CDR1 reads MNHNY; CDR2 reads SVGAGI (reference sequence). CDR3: CATRPRDAPEQYF. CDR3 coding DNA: TGTGCCACGCGACCCCGGGACGCCCCCGAGCAGTACTTC.

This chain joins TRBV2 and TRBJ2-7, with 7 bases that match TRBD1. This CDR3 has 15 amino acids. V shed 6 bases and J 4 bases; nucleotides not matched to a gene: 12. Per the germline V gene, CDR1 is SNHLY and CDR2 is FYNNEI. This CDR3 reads CASSHRDRYPYEQYF. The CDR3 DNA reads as TGTGCCAGCAGCCACCGGGACAGATATCCTTACGAGCAGTACTTC.

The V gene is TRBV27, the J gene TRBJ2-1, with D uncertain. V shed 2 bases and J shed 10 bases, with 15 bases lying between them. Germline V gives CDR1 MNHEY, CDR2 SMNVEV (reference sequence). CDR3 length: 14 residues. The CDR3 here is CASSLPGPNVEQFF. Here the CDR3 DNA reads TGTGCCAGCAGTTTACCCGGGCCAAACGTAGAGCAGTTCTTC.

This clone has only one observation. The CDR3 nucleotides read TGTGCCAGCAGCCAAAGGGGTGGCGGGGAGCTGTTTTTT. The encoded protein is CASSQRGGGELFF. The chain uses TRBV4-2 and TRBJ2-2; possible D gene TRBD1, 5 bases. The V gene's germline CDR1 is LGHNA and CDR2 YNFKEQ. The V end lost 2 bases, the J end lost 7 bases, and 8 bases lay between the germline ends. This CDR3 is built from 13 residues.

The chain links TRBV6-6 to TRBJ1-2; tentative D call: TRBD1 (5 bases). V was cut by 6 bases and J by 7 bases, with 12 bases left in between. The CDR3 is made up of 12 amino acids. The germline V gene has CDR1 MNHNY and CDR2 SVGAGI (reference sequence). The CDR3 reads CASRQYGAGYTF. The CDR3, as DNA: TGTGCCAGCAGACAGTATGGGGCTGGCTACACCTTC.

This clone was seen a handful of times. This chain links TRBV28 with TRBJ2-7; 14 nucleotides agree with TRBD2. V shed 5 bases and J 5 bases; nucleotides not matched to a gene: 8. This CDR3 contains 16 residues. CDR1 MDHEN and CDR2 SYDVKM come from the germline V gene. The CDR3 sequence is CASSTRTSGRFNEQYF. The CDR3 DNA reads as TGTGCCAGCAGTACAAGGACTAGCGGGAGGTTCAACGAGCAGTACTTC.

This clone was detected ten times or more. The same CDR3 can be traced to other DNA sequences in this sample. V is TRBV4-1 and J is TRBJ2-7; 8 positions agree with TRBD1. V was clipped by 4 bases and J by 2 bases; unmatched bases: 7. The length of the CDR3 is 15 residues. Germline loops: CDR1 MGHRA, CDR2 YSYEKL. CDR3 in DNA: TGCGCCAGCAGCCTCGTCGGGACAGGAGCCTACGAGCAGTACTTC. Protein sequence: CASSLVGTGAYEQYF.

The CDR3 loop is CASSGRQSNQPQHF. CDR3 nucleotides: TGTGCCAGTAGTGGGCGGCAGTCCAATCAGCCCCAGCATTTT. This chain links TRBV19 with TRBJ1-5, with D unresolved. The CDR3 has 14 amino acids. Trimming pared 5 bases from V and 3 bases from J, leaving 11 bases between. The germline gives CDR1 LNHDA, CDR2 SQIVND (reference sequence).

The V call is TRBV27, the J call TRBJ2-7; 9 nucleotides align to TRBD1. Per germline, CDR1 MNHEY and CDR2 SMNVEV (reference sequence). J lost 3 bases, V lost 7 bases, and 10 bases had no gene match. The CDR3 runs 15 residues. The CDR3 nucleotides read TGTGCCAGCACCGGCCTGTCGGGACAGGGCTACGAGCAGTACTTC. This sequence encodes CASTGLSGQGYEQYF.

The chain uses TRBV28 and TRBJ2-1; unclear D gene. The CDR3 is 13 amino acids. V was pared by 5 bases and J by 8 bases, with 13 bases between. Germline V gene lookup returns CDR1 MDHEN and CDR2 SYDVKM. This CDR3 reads CASSPPAIHEQFF. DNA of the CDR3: TGTGCCAGCAGTCCACCGGCCATTCATGAGCAGTTCTTC.

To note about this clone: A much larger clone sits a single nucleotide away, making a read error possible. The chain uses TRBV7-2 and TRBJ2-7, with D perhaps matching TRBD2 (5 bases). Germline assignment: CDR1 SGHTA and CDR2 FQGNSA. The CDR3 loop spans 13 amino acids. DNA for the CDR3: TGTGTCAGCAGCTTAGCGTCCAGCTACGAGCAGTACTTC. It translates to CVSSLASSYEQYF.

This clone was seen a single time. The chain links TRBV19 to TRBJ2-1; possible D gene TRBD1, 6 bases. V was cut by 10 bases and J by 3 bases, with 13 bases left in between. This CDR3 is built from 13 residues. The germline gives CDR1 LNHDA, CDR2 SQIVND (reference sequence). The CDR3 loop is CATTGHLYNEQFF. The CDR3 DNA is TGTGCCACGACGGGACACCTCTACAATGAGCAGTTCTTC.

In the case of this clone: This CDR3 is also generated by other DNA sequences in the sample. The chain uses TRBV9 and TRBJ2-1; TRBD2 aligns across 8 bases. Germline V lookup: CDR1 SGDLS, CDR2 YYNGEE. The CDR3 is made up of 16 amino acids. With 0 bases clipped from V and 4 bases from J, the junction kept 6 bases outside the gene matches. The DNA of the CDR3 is TGTGCCAGCAGCGTAGCGGTCGCGGGAGGTTACAATGAGCAGTTCTTC. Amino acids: CASSVAVAGGYNEQFF.

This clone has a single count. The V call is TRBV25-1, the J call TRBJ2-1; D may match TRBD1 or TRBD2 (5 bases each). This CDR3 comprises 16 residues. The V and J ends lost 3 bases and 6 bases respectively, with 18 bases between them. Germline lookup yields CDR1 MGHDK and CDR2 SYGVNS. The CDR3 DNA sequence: TGTGCCAGCAGTGATGGGGAGACTACAGGATTCAATGAGCAGTTCTTC. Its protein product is CASSDGETTGFNEQFF.